This T cell receptor beta chain was recorded in a study of shared clonotypes between healthy human individuals. CDR3 length: 14 residues. Germline values: CDR1 SNHLY, CDR2 FYNNEI. Trimming cost V 5 bases and J 7 bases; bases outside gene matches: 10. Some clones are missing from TCRdb's copy, which holds only in-frame ones; the method was immunoSEQ multiplex PCR. Of 2 million to 2.5 million clones listed, just under 95% are singletons. Findings and caveats of the study: Memory subsets generally showed smaller estimated richness than naive subsets did.

About this clone: Its specificity is unknown.

The chain has TRBV2 and TRBJ2-7; TRBD1 agrees at 8 bases. The sample taken for sequencing was naive CD4+ T cells from PBMCs. Subset reported: CD45RA+ positively selected. This sequence originates from a man aged 18 to 29 in good health. Some clones in this sample may be carry-over from other donors' samples. This CDR3 is CASSNQGALGEQYF. As DNA, the CDR3 is TGTGCCAGCAGTAACCAGGGGGCGCTGGGTGAGCAGTACTTC.